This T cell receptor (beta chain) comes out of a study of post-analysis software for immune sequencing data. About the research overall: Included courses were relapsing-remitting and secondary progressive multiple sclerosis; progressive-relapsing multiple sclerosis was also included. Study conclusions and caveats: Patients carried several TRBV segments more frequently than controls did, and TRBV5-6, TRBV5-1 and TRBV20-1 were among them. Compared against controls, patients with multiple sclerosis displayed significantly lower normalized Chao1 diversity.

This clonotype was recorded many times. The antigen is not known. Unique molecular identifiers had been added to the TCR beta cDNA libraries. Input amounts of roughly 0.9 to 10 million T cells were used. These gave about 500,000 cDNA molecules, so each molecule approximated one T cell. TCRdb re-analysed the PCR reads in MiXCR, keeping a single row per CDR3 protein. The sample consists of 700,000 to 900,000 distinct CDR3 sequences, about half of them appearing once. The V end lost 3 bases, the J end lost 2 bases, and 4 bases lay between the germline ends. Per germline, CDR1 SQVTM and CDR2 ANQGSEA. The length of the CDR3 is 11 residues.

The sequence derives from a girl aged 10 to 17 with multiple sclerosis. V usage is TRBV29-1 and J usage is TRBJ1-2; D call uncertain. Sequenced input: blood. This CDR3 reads CSVDSNYGYTF. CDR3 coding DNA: TGCAGCGTTGACAGCAACTATGGCTACACCTTC. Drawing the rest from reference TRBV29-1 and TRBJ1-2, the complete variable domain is SAVISQKPSRDICQRGTSLTIQCQVDSQVTMMFWYRQQPGQSLTLIATANQGSEATYESGFVIDKFPISRPNLTFSTLTVSNMSPEDSSIYLCSVDSNYGYTFGSGTRLTVV.